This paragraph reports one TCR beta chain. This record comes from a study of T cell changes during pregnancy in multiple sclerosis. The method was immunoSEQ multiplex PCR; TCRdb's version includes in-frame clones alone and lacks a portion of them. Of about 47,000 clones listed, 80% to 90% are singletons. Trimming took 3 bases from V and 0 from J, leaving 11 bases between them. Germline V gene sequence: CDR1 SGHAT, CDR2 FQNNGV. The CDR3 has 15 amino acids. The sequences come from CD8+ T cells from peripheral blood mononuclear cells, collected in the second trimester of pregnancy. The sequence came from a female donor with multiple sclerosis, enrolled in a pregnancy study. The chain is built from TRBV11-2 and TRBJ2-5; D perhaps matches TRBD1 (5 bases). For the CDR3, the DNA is TGTGCCAGCAGCTTTTATGAGGACAACCAAGAGACCCAGTACTTC. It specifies CASSFYEDNQETQYF.